What follows are 4 T cell receptor beta chains derived from one specimen sequenced in a study of early T cells in non-severe SARS-CoV-2 infection. A single record per CDR3 protein comes from TCRdb applying MiXCR to the 5' RACE reads. The sample has nearly 95,000 distinct CDR3 sequences, around 16% seen once; the top ten hold 5% to 5.5%. Sample: whole blood, taken at baseline. These receptors were obtained from an adult who was a healthcare worker with PCR-confirmed SARS-CoV-2 infection or an uninfected control (not recorded which).

This chain uses TRBV28 with TRBJ1-1, with D unresolved. This CDR3 comprises 14 residues. V was pared by 3 bases and J by 4 bases, with 12 bases between. Germline lookup yields CDR1 MDHEN and CDR2 SYDVKM. The CDR3 DNA is TGTGCCAGCAGTTTCCTCGTGCAGTCCACTGAAGCTTTCTTT. This codes for CASSFLVQSTEAFF.

J is TRBJ2-1 and V is TRBV11-2, with D possibly being TRBD1 or TRBD2 (5 bases each). The CDR3 consists of 16 residues. V was cut by 5 bases and J by 8 bases, with 22 bases left in between. Germline V gene lookup returns CDR1 SGHAT and CDR2 FQNNGV. DNA of the CDR3: TGTGCCAGCAGCCCGGCCAGCCTACAGGCCGGGGATGAGCAGTTCTTC. It codes for CASSPASLQAGDEQFF.

Worth noting for this clonotype: A read error is possible here, since a much larger clone lies one base away. V usage is TRBV11-2 and J usage is TRBJ2-7; 9 nucleotides agree with TRBD1. Trimming at V came to 6 bases and at J to 2 bases, leaving 5 bases not matched to a gene. Per germline, CDR1 SGHAT and CDR2 FQNNGV. The CDR3 is 14 amino acids. CDR3 DNA sequence: TGTGCCAGCAGACCAAGACAGGGGGCCTACGAGCAGTACTTC. Residues: CASRPRQGAYEQYF.

This clonotype was seen many times. The rearrangement links TRBV18 to TRBJ2-3; TRBD2 is a possible D gene (5 bases). CDR1 is KGHSH and CDR2 is LQKENI in the germline V gene. Trimming removed 6 bases from V and 4 bases from J, with 8 bases in between. The CDR3 sequence is 12 residues long. CDR3 amino acids: CASSRDPDTQYF. The CDR3 DNA follows: TGTGCCAGCTCGAGGGATCCAGATACGCAGTATTTT.